This T cell receptor (beta chain) was retrieved from a study of cytomegalovirus exposure and HLA in healthy donors. The data were produced by immunoSEQ multiplex PCR, yet TCRdb's version contains in-frame clones alone and is incomplete. The repertoire holds around 130,000 clones, with over 85% as singletons. A word on this clone: What it recognizes is unknown.

From the 120-subject validation cohort, which was separate from the roughly 700-subject first cohort, the donors were drawn. General study points: Most TCRs appeared rarely, but some public TCRs recurred in many donors.

The CDR3 spans 13 residues. Trimming cost V 4 bases and J 7 bases, with 11 bases left between them. The germline gives CDR1 WSHSY, CDR2 SAAADI. This receptor was taken from a man aged 25 to 40 in good health and CMV-seronegative. The sequencing input was PBMCs. The chain uses TRBV10-2 and TRBJ1-5; no firm D call. The CDR3 spells CASSAGVGQPQHF. As DNA, the CDR3 is TGCGCCAGCAGTGCAGGTGTGGGCCAGCCCCAGCATTTT.